These T cell receptor beta chains were read from a single sample in a study of T cells after yellow fever vaccination. TCRdb passed the 5' RACE reads through MiXCR, listing each CDR3 protein once. The sample has 30,000 to 40,000 distinct CDR3 sequences; about 6.3% are singletons. The sequences come from PBMCs, either bulk or a sorted T-cell subset (CD4+, CD8+, memory, or dextramer-sorted; not recorded which), collected on the day of the first yellow fever vaccination. These receptors originate from a man aged 18 to 30 who received the YFV17D yellow fever vaccine. CDR3s include the opening cysteine and the closing phenylalanine or tryptophan. Each record gives: J gene, D gene, V gene, clone size, CDR3 DNA, CDR3 protein. A D gene is named only where the DNA matches it firmly. Size is stated for part of the rows, as once, few or many counts, or as a class when the clone is expanded.

TRBJ2-6 | . | TRBV20-1 | many | TGCAGTGTTGTCAGGAGCTCTGGGGCCAACGTCCTGACTTTC | CSVVRSSGANVLTF
TRBJ2-3 | TRBD2 | TRBV11-2 | many | TGTGCCAGCAGCTTAAACGGGGGGGGGTGGCCAGATACGCAGTATTTT | CASSLNGGGWPDTQYF
TRBJ1-1 | . | TRBV12-5 | many | TGTGCTAGTGGTTTAGAGAACACTGAAGCTTTCTTT | CASGLENTEAFF
TRBJ2-3 | TRBD1 | TRBV25-1 | . | TGTGCCAGCAGTGAATGGCAGGGGGGCACAGATACGCAGTATTTT | CASSEWQGGTDTQYF
TRBJ2-6 | . | TRBV18 | . | TGTGCCAGCTCACCAACCCCGGTTGGGTCTGGGGCCAACGTCCTGACTTTC | CASSPTPVGSGANVLTF
TRBJ2-1 | . | TRBV7-6 | many | TGTGCCAGCAGCTCACCAGGGTCGGGGAGCAATGAGCAGTTCTTC | CASSSPGSGSNEQFF
TRBJ1-2 | . | TRBV7-2 | . | TGTGCCAGCAGCCCTATCAGGGGAGGAAACTATGGCTACACCTTC | CASSPIRGGNYGYTF
TRBJ1-3 | . | TRBV12-3/TRBV12-4 | . | TGTGCCACCAAAAGGTTTGGGAGAAACACCATATATTTT | CATKRFGRNTIYF
TRBJ1-1 | . | TRBV7-7 | . | TGTGCTAGCAGCCGAGACAGCAACACTGAAGCTTTCTTT | CASSRDSNTEAFF
TRBJ1-6 | . | TRBV6-5 | few | TGTGCCAGCGGCAGGAATTCACCCCTCCACTTT | CASGRNSPLHF
TRBJ2-3 | TRBD1 | TRBV28 | many | TGTGCCAGCAGTTTCGGGGACAGGGGGCTTTTCGGTACGCAGTATTTT | CASSFGDRGLFGTQYF
TRBJ2-1 | TRBD2 | TRBV7-3 | many | TGTGCCAGCAGCTACCCCGGGGGAGCGGGGGGGTGGGATGAGCAGTTCTTC | CASSYPGGAGGWDEQFF
TRBJ2-2 | . | TRBV14 | many | TGTGCCAGCAGCCAAGAAACAGGGTACGGGGAGCTGTTTTTT | CASSQETGYGELFF
TRBJ2-7 | TRBD1 | TRBV6-1 | many | TGTGCCAGCAACCGACAGGGTTACGAGCAGTACTTC | CASNRQGYEQYF
TRBJ1-3 | . | TRBV5-1 | few | TGCGCCAGCAGCTTGGGCCTGGGGGGGGCTTCTGGAAACACCATATATTTT | CASSLGLGGASGNTIYF
TRBJ2-2 | . | TRBV6-4 | medium-sized | TGTGCCAGCAGTGTTGCACAGGGCGCGAACACCGGGGAGCTGTTTTTT | CASSVAQGANTGELFF
TRBJ1-5 | TRBD1 | TRBV12-5 | many | TGTGCTAGTGGTTTGGTAATGGGAGGGGGCACCAATCAGCCCCAGCATTTT | CASGLVMGGGTNQPQHF
TRBJ2-3 | TRBD2 | TRBV20-1 | . | TGCAGTGCGCTAGTACCCAGCGGGGGAGCAGATACGCAGTATTTT | CSALVPSGGADTQYF
TRBJ2-5 | . | TRBV20-1 | many | TGCAGTGCTAGAGATAGCGCTACCCAAGAGACCCAGTACTTC | CSARDSATQETQYF
TRBJ1-1 | . | TRBV15 | few | TGTGCCACCAGCAGGGTCCTTGGAGGGCTGAACACTGAAGCTTTCTTT | CATSRVLGGLNTEAFF
TRBJ1-6 | TRBD1 | TRBV6-5 | few | TGTGCCAGCAGTTACATCGGACAGGGTAATTCACCCCTCCACTTT | CASSYIGQGNSPLHF
TRBJ2-2 | . | TRBV6-2/TRBV6-3 | many | TGTGCCAGCAGAACTAGAGGCCCCTCCGGGGAGCTGTTTTTT | CASRTRGPSGELFF
TRBJ2-1 | . | TRBV5-1 | many | TGCGCCAGCAGCTTGGACCCGCTGAGCAATGAGCAGTTCTTC | CASSLDPLSNEQFF
TRBJ2-3 | . | TRBV11-1 | many | TGTGCCAGCAGCTTGGGGGGCACAGATACGCAGTATTTT | CASSLGGTDTQYF
TRBJ2-5 | TRBD1 | TRBV5-1 | many | TGCGCCAGCAGAAGACGGACAGGGGAGTACCAAGAGACCCAGTACTTC | CASRRRTGEYQETQYF
TRBJ2-2 | TRBD2 | TRBV6-5 | many | TGTGCCAGCAGTTACGAGGCGGGGGGGCGGACCGGGGAGCTGTTTTTT | CASSYEAGGRTGELFF
TRBJ2-1 | . | TRBV6-5 | many | TGTGCCAGCACCGAAAGGGGGGAGACTGACTACAATGAGCAGTTCTTC | CASTERGETDYNEQFF
TRBJ1-6 | . | TRBV6-2/TRBV6-3 | many | TGTGCCAGCAGTACGACAGAAAGAAATTCACCCCTCCACTTT | CASSTTERNSPLHF
TRBJ2-3 | . | TRBV7-2 | . | TGTGCCAGCAGCCCCGAGGGAGATACGCAGTATTTT | CASSPEGDTQYF
TRBJ2-3 | . | TRBV20-1 | . | TGCAGTGCTAGAAATCCGGGGGCGTCAGATACGCAGTATTTT | CSARNPGASDTQYF
TRBJ2-7 | . | TRBV12-3/TRBV12-4 | . | TGTGCCAGCAGTCCGGGACAAGCCTACGAGCAGTACTTC | CASSPGQAYEQYF
TRBJ2-3 | . | TRBV4-3 | many | TGCGCCAGCAGCCAAGAGGAAAGGACCGCAGATACGCAGTATTTT | CASSQEERTADTQYF
TRBJ1-5 | . | TRBV7-6 | many | TGTGCCAGCAGCTCCGGGACGCCGGACCAGCCCCAGCATTTT | CASSSGTPDQPQHF
TRBJ2-3 | . | TRBV2 | many | TGTGCCAGCAGTGAACGGGCCGGGATCTCAACCCCTAGCACAGATACGCAGTATTTT | CASSERAGISTPSTDTQYF
TRBJ2-2 | TRBD2 | TRBV11-2 | . | TGTGCCAGCAGCCCGACTAGCGGGGGGGTCGCGAACACCGGGGAGCTGTTTTTT | CASSPTSGGVANTGELFF
TRBJ2-3 | . | TRBV10-3 | many | TGTGCCATCAGCCTACAAGATACGCAGTATTTT | CAISLQDTQYF
TRBJ1-5 | . | TRBV6-4 | many | TGTGCCAGCAGCCCAGACTCGACCTATCAGCCCCAGCATTTT | CASSPDSTYQPQHF
TRBJ1-1 | . | TRBV20-1 | many | TGCAGTGCAGACATATTAGGTGGTGAGACTGCTGAAGCTTTCTTT | CSADILGGETAEAFF
TRBJ1-1 | . | TRBV5-8 | many | TGTGCCAGCAGCCAACCGGGACGTTCGAACACTGAAGCTTTCTTT | CASSQPGRSNTEAFF
TRBJ1-3 | TRBD1 | TRBV29-1 | many | TGCAGCGTCTCCCGGACAGGGGGTGGAAGAAACACCATATATTTT | CSVSRTGGGRNTIYF
TRBJ1-4 | . | TRBV7-9 | . | TGTGCCAGCAGCGACCCGACAGGAGTAAGAGAAAAACTGTTTTTT | CASSDPTGVREKLFF
TRBJ2-3 | TRBD2 | TRBV28 | many | TGTGCCAGCAGTTTACAAGCGGGGGGCGGCGCAGATACGCAGTATTTT | CASSLQAGGGADTQYF
TRBJ2-3 | TRBD2 | TRBV7-2 | . | TGTGCCAGCGGCCTTTGGACTAGCGAACTGCAGTATTTT | CASGLWTSELQYF